Each of the 31 T cell receptor beta chains below was sequenced from the same sample in a study of blood T cell repertoires in COVID-19. Here immunoSEQ multiplex PCR was the method, and the copy in TCRdb shows in-frame clones only, minus some. Of almost 250,000 clones listed, approximately 89% are singletons. Sequenced material: peripheral blood. The source is a woman aged 55-69 years who had recovered from COVID-19.

This chain uses TRBV5-1 with TRBJ2-5, with 7 bases fitting TRBD2. The trim removed 4 bases at V and 4 bases at J, leaving 10 bases unmatched. This CDR3 is built from 15 residues. In germline, CDR1 is SGHRS, CDR2 YFSETQ. CDR3 nucleotide sequence: TGCGCCAGCAGCCCCGGACTAGAGTGGGGAGAGACCCAGTACTTC. This gives the protein CASSPGLEWGETQYF.

The chain combines TRBV5-4 with TRBJ2-1; D is perhaps TRBD2 (6 bases). Germline V lookup: CDR1 SGHNT, CDR2 YYREEE (reference sequence). This CDR3 region has 13 residues. V lost 5 bases, J lost 4 bases, and 10 bases lay in between. This CDR3 reads CASRQDYYNEQFF. In nucleotides, the CDR3 is TGTGCCAGCAGGCAGGACTATTACAATGAGCAGTTCTTC.

V is TRBV3-1 (or the pseudogene TRBV3-2) and J is TRBJ2-1; a possible D gene is TRBD2 (6 bases). Germline V gene sequence: CDR1 LGHDT, CDR2 YNNKEL (reference sequence). The CDR3 is made up of 16 amino acids. Trimming shortened V by 4 bases and J by 0 bases, and 13 bases separated the two germline ends. The chain's CDR3 is CASSRRGTSSYNEQFF. The DNA for the CDR3 is TGTGCCAGCAGCCGTCGGGGGACCAGCTCCTACAATGAGCAGTTCTTC.

This clone turned up a few times. V and J are TRBV9 and TRBJ1-3; D call uncertain. The length of the CDR3 is 15 residues. V was clipped by 4 bases and J by 0 bases, with 11 bases between them. The germline CDR1 and CDR2 sequences are SGDLS and YYNGEE. CDR3 DNA: TGTGCCAGCAGCCTCACGGGAAACTCTGGAAACACCATATATTTT. As protein: CASSLTGNSGNTIYF.

The CDR3 DNA sequence: TGCAGCGTTGGACTCGACAATGAGCAGTTCTTC. Translating it yields CSVGLDNEQFF. The rearrangement uses TRBV29-1 and TRBJ2-1; D unresolved. CDR1 is SQVTM, CDR2 ANQGSEA, per germline. The length of the CDR3 is 11 residues. With 4 bases removed from V and 5 bases from J, the gap between germline ends came to 6 bases.

The gene calls are TRBV19 and TRBJ2-7, with 8 positions matching TRBD1. J gave up 6 bases and V 0 bases, and 7 bases lay outside the gene matches. Germline CDR1 LNHDA, CDR2 SQIVND (reference sequence). CDR3 length: 15 amino acids. CDR3 in amino acids: CASSIDGQGRSEQYF. CDR3 coding DNA: TGTGCCAGTAGTATAGATGGACAGGGTCGTAGCGAGCAGTACTTC. Using reference TRBV19 and TRBJ2-7 for the parts outside the CDR3, the full variable domain is DGGITQSPKYLFRKEGQNVTLSCEQNLNHDAMYWYRQDPGQGLRLIYYSQIVNDFQKGDIAEGYSVSREKKESFPLTVTSAQKNPTAFYLCASSIDGQGRSEQYFGPGTRLTVT.

This clone was observed a few times. This chain joins TRBV5-1 and TRBJ1-4; D is ambiguous. Deletions cut 0 bases from V and 2 bases from J, with 11 bases between. Germline values: CDR1 SGHRS, CDR2 YFSETQ. The CDR3 has 16 residues. The CDR3 loop is CASSLGGRSTNEKLFF. The CDR3 nucleotides read TGCGCCAGCAGCTTGGGAGGTCGGTCGACTAATGAAAAACTGTTTTTT.

The rearrangement links TRBV5-1 to TRBJ2-2; no definite D call. The germline gives CDR1 SGHRS, CDR2 YFSETQ. There are 15 residues in the CDR3. The ends were cut back, 0 bases at V and 0 bases at J, with 6 bases in the middle. For the CDR3, the DNA is TGCGCCAGCAGCTTGGACACAACGAACACCGGGGAGCTGTTTTTT. Translated: CASSLDTTNTGELFF.

The chain combines TRBV15 with TRBJ1-2; a weak D match, TRBD1 (6 bases). Looked up from germline, CDR1 is LNHNV and CDR2 is YYDKDF (reference sequence). The CDR3 length is 15 residues. V lost 0 bases to trimming and J lost 8 bases, with 16 bases between them. The DNA of the CDR3 is TGTGCCACCAGCAGAGATCTTACGGGGGGCGGGGGCTACACCTTC. Its protein is CATSRDLTGGGGYTF.

The table lists this clone with a count of one. V gene TRBV4-3 combines with J gene TRBJ2-7, with D tentatively TRBD2 (6 bases). The CDR3 runs to 13 residues. The V end lost 2 bases, the J end lost 4 bases, and 9 bases lay between the germline ends. Germline V lookup: CDR1 LGHNA, CDR2 YSLEER. CDR3 amino acids: CASSQTEGYEQYF. The CDR3, as DNA: TGCGCCAGCAGCCAAACGGAGGGGTACGAGCAGTACTTC.

The chain couples TRBV4-3 to TRBJ2-5; D call uncertain. CDR3 size: 14 residues. Trimming shortened V by 0 bases and J by 4 bases, and 9 bases separated the two germline ends. In germline, CDR1 is LGHNA, CDR2 YSLEER. The CDR3 sequence: CASSQDLHTETQYF. Written as DNA, the CDR3 is TGCGCCAGCAGCCAAGATTTGCACACAGAGACCCAGTACTTC.

The rearrangement links TRBV14 to TRBJ1-1; D not certain. The CDR3 sequence is 17 residues long. V gave up 0 bases and J gave up 4 bases, with 18 bases separating them. The germline gives CDR1 SGHDN, CDR2 FVKESK. The CDR3: CASSQDFGGGSITEAFF. The CDR3 DNA sequence: TGTGCCAGCAGCCAAGATTTCGGTGGAGGAAGCATCACTGAAGCTTTCTTT.

The chain combines TRBV29-1 with TRBJ2-7; a weak D match, TRBD1 (6 bases). The CDR3 length is 12 residues. Trimming removed 4 bases from V and 2 bases from J, with 9 bases in between. Looked up from germline, CDR1 is SQVTM and CDR2 is ANQGSEA. CDR3: CSVGDTAYEQYF. The CDR3 bases are TGCAGCGTTGGGGACACCGCCTACGAGCAGTACTTC.

The chain couples TRBV3-1 (or the pseudogene TRBV3-2) to TRBJ2-2; perhaps TRBD2 as D (5 bases). The CDR3 covers 13 residues. The germline V and J ends were trimmed by 1 base and 9 bases, with 9 bases remaining between them. Germline V lookup: CDR1 LGHDT, CDR2 YNNKEL (reference sequence). The CDR3 sequence: CASSQGGLRELFF. The CDR3 DNA is TGTGCCAGCAGCCAAGGCGGGTTAAGGGAGCTGTTTTTT.

The genes are TRBV28 and TRBJ2-4; D is possibly TRBD2 (5 bases). V was clipped by 5 bases and J by 5 bases, with 10 bases between them. Per the germline V gene, CDR1 is MDHEN and CDR2 is SYDVKM. This CDR3 is 13 amino acids long. The CDR3 reads CASSPAGENIQYF. The CDR3, as DNA: TGTGCCAGCAGTCCCGCCGGGGAAAACATTCAGTACTTC.

This clone was observed many times. The rearrangement links TRBV28 to TRBJ1-2; 9 bases agree with TRBD1. Trimming took 5 bases from V and 5 from J; bases not matched to a gene: 9. The CDR3 spans 15 residues. Per germline, CDR1 MDHEN and CDR2 SYDVKM. The CDR3 sequence is CASSLRDRAAYGYTF. The CDR3 nucleotides read TGTGCCAGCAGTCTTAGGGACAGGGCTGCGTATGGCTACACCTTC.

The chain couples TRBV2 to TRBJ2-1; 12 bases align to TRBD1. Germline V gene data show CDR1 as SNHLY and CDR2 as FYNNEI. This CDR3 spans 15 amino acids. V was clipped by 10 bases and J by 3 bases; unmatched bases: 7. CDR3 amino acids: CATIRDRGLYNEQFF. The CDR3 DNA is TGTGCCACCATTCGGGACAGGGGGCTCTACAATGAGCAGTTCTTC.

The genes are TRBV14 and TRBJ2-7, with 9 bases matching TRBD1. In germline, CDR1 is SGHDN, CDR2 FVKESK. J was trimmed by 2 bases and V by 3 bases; bases with no gene match: 8. This CDR3 contains 16 residues. The CDR3 region is CASSQRQGERTYEQYF. The CDR3 bases are TGTGCCAGCAGCCAGCGACAGGGGGAGCGGACCTACGAGCAGTACTTC. Using reference TRBV14 and TRBJ2-7 for the parts outside the CDR3, the full variable domain is EAGVTQFPSHSVIEKGQTVTLRCDPISGHDNLYWYRRVMGKEIKFLLHFVKESKQDESGMPNNRFLAERTGGTYSTLKVQPAELEDSGVYFCASSQRQGERTYEQYFGPGTRLTVT.

Remarks on this clone: At the DNA level, this CDR3 is encoded by other sequences in the same sample as well. The chain combines TRBV19 with TRBJ2-7; D is perhaps TRBD1 (6 bases). This CDR3 is 14 amino acids long. The germline V and J ends were trimmed by 2 bases and 3 bases, with 11 bases remaining between them. Per germline, CDR1 LNHDA and CDR2 SQIVND (reference sequence). CDR3: CASSIRQGSYEQYF. For the CDR3, the DNA is TGTGCCAGTAGTATACGGCAGGGGAGCTACGAGCAGTACTTC.

A single count supports this clone. The chain links TRBV18 to TRBJ2-1; 15 nucleotides agree with TRBD2. CDR1 KGHSH and CDR2 LQKENI come from the germline V gene. The J segment lost 0 bases and the V segment lost 5 bases, leaving 5 bases of the junction unmatched. There are 18 residues in the CDR3. CDR3 loop: CASSSSGLAGGSYNEQFF. The DNA for the CDR3 is TGTGCCAGCTCATCCTCGGGACTAGCGGGAGGCTCCTACAATGAGCAGTTCTTC.

V and J are TRBV5-1 and TRBJ2-3; D is unresolved. The CDR3 has 13 residues. In germline, CDR1 is SGHRS, CDR2 YFSETQ. V dropped 3 bases and J dropped 2 bases, with 7 bases sitting between them. In DNA form, the CDR3 reads TGCGCCAGCAGCTCCCTACCCACAGATACGCAGTATTTT. This translates into CASSSLPTDTQYF.

In the case of this clone: An end of the junction differs from the germline gene, which may be a read error. The chain joins TRBV9 to TRBJ1-3; D is possibly TRBD1 (6 bases). The germline V gene encodes CDR1 SGDLS and CDR2 YYNGEE. This CDR3 comprises 16 residues. CDR3: CASSARQDGSGSTIYF. CDR3 DNA: TGTGCCAGCAGCGCTCGACAGGACGGCTCTGGAAGCACCATATATTTT.

The V call is TRBV13, the J call TRBJ2-1; no firm D call. CDR1 and CDR2 (germline): PRHDT, FYEKMQ (reference sequence). The ends were cut back, 0 bases at V and 4 bases at J, with 7 bases in the middle. This CDR3 has 14 amino acids. The CDR3 is CASSLGLPYNEQFF. CDR3 DNA sequence: TGTGCCAGCAGCTTAGGCCTACCGTACAATGAGCAGTTCTTC.

The chain has TRBV7-9 and TRBJ2-5; 13 bases fit TRBD2. This CDR3 has 15 residues. CDR1 and CDR2 from the germline V gene are SEHNR and FQNEAQ (reference sequence). V lost 4 bases, J lost 4 bases, and 3 bases stayed unmatched. The chain's CDR3 is CASSSGLAGTETQYF. The CDR3 DNA follows: TGTGCCAGCAGCTCGGGACTAGCGGGGACAGAGACCCAGTACTTC.

This clone was observed a single time. J is TRBJ1-4 and V is TRBV2; maybe TRBD1 (5 bases). Trimming removed 5 bases from V and 0 bases from J, with 13 bases in between. The CDR3 totals 16 residues. Germline CDR1 is SNHLY and CDR2 is FYNNEI. CDR3: CASSPGRGATNEKLFF. The CDR3 nucleotides are TGTGCCAGCAGTCCCGGGAGGGGTGCAACTAATGAAAAACTGTTTTTT.

This chain joins TRBV2 and TRBJ1-2, with D perhaps TRBD1 (5 bases). The CDR3 totals 15 residues. The germline V gene encodes CDR1 SNHLY and CDR2 FYNNEI. Trimming left V 7 bases short and J 2 bases short, with 17 bases between. The CDR3 DNA sequence: TGTGCCAGCAATCCAGGGTCAAACCCAAACTATGGCTACACCTTC. This sequence encodes CASNPGSNPNYGYTF.

This rearrangement joins TRBV27 to TRBJ1-4, with 12 bases fitting TRBD1. Germline V gene data show CDR1 as MNHEY and CDR2 as SMNVEV (reference sequence). The CDR3 length is 15 residues. Trimming took 8 bases from V and 5 from J; bases not matched to a gene: 6. The CDR3 reads CASRDRGQGNEKLFF. The DNA for the CDR3 is TGTGCCAGCCGGGACAGGGGGCAAGGGAATGAAAAACTGTTTTTT. Supplemented by reference TRBV27 and TRBJ1-4, the full variable domain reads EAQVTQNPRYLITVTGKKLTVTCSQNMNHEYMSWYRQDPGLGLRQIYYSMNVEVTDKGDVPEGYKVSRKEKRNFPLILESPSPNQTSLYFCASRDRGQGNEKLFFGSGTQLSVL.

The CDR3 DNA follows: TGTGCCAGCAGCTTAGGGTCAGGGGGGCTGACGAGTCAGCCCCAGCATTTT. This translates into CASSLGSGGLTSQPQHF. This chain uses TRBV5-6 with TRBJ1-5, with 7 bases identical to TRBD1. Per the germline V gene, CDR1 is SGHDT and CDR2 is YYEEEE. This CDR3 is built from 17 residues. The V gene end was trimmed by 2 bases and the J gene end by 6 bases; junction bases not matched to a gene: 14.

The rearrangement uses TRBV2 and TRBJ2-7; 9 bases align to TRBD1. The length of the CDR3 is 15 residues. CDR1 is SNHLY and CDR2 is FYNNEI in the germline V gene. After removal of 5 bases from V and 3 bases from J, the junction contained 8 bases not matched to a gene. The CDR3 DNA follows: TGTGCCAGCAGTTTAGGGACAGGGACTATCTACGAGCAGTACTTC. It yields the protein CASSLGTGTIYEQYF.

The rearrangement joins TRBV9 to TRBJ1-6, with D hard to call. Germline V gene lookup returns CDR1 SGDLS and CDR2 YYNGEE. The CDR3 sequence is 15 residues long. Trimming removed 1 base at V and 5 bases at J, with 10 bases between. The CDR3 bases are TGTGCCAGCAGCGTATCACCCGACAATAATTCACCCCTCCACTTT. It translates to CASSVSPDNNSPLHF.

The rearrangement links TRBV10-3 to TRBJ2-7; D is undetermined. Per germline, CDR1 ENHRY and CDR2 SYGVKD. V was pared by 0 bases and J by 4 bases, with 10 bases between. This CDR3 has 14 residues. CDR3 DNA: TGTGCCATCAGTGAGTCTTGGGCAGAATACGAGCAGTACTTC. Translated, it gives CAISESWAEYEQYF.